The T cell receptor (beta chain) described here comes from a study of T cell responses to AZD1222 COVID-19 vaccine. Regarding the study as a whole: Females outnumbered males among donors, who were mostly white British; clonal diversity was possibly underestimated.

Notes on this clone: Its antigen is still unknown.

The length of the CDR3 is 16 residues. The V end was cut by 3 bases, the J end by 8 bases, with 22 bases between. Germline assignment: CDR1 MDHEN and CDR2 SYDVKM. TCRdb keeps only in-frame clones here, not all; method: immunoSEQ multiplex PCR. Among 55,000 to 85,000 clones listed, over 80% were seen once. The sequencing here drew on peripheral blood, taken on day 0 of AZD1222 vaccination. The receptor was isolated from an adult in good health. The chain recombines TRBV28 with TRBJ1-2; the D is unclear. DNA of the CDR3: TGTGCCAGCAGTTTGCCTCGAGGCGTAGAGAGACACGGCTACACCTTC. Its protein product is CASSLPRGVERHGYTF.